A single sample is the source of the 14 T cell receptor beta chains below, sequenced in a study of T-cell reconstitution after alpha-beta-depleted transplantation in children. Unique molecular identifiers were built into the TCRbeta library. TCRdb fed the PCR reads into MiXCR, producing one record per CDR3 protein. The sample records 280,000 or so distinct CDR3 sequences, around a tenth being singletons. Material: peripheral blood, obtained 180 days after TCRalphabeta/CD19-depleted stem cell transplant. The source of these receptors is a male patient under 10 years old who had a stem cell transplant for chronic granulomatous disease, so the T cells may come from the graft donor.

This clonotype was seen repeatedly, ten times or more. V usage is TRBV12-3 or TRBV12-4 and J usage is TRBJ2-6, with 7 bases aligning to TRBD2. CDR3 length: 14 amino acids. Trimming at V came to 8 bases and at J to 2 bases, leaving 3 bases not matched to a gene. The CDR3 here is CASSLAAGANVLTF. The CDR3, as DNA: TGTGCCAGCTCCCTAGCGGCTGGGGCCAACGTCCTGACTTTC.

This clonotype has ten or more counts. This chain joins TRBV28 and TRBJ2-7, with a possible D match to TRBD2 (5 bases). Germline values: CDR1 MDHEN, CDR2 SYDVKM. Deletions cut 11 bases from V and 2 bases from J, with 22 bases between. This CDR3 spans 15 amino acids. The CDR3 loop is CAFHRLARSTYEQYF. In nucleotides, the CDR3 is TGTGCCTTTCACCGATTAGCGAGGAGCACCTACGAGCAGTACTTC.

This clonotype was counted ten times or more. The V gene is TRBV19, the J gene TRBJ2-7; D unresolved. The CDR3 runs 12 residues. Germline loops: CDR1 LNHDA, CDR2 SQIVND (reference sequence). Trimming shortened V by 10 bases and J by 2 bases, and 12 bases separated the two germline ends. The CDR3 region has the DNA TGTGCCACGCAGGACGGACCCTACGAGCAGTACTTC. It specifies CATQDGPYEQYF.

Many counts were recorded for this clonotype. The chain joins TRBV28 to TRBJ2-2, with TRBD2 identical over 11 bases. V lost 7 bases, J lost 3 bases, and 19 bases stayed unmatched. CDR1 and CDR2 (germline): MDHEN, SYDVKM. CDR3 size: 20 residues. In nucleotides, the CDR3 is TGTGCCAGCAATTCCCGGCGACTAGCGGGAAAGGTTGCGGACACCGGGGAGCTGTTTTTT. Amino acid sequence: CASNSRRLAGKVADTGELFF. The full variable domain, rest sourced from reference TRBV28 and TRBJ2-2, is DVKVTQSSRYLVKRTGEKVFLECVQDMDHENMFWYRQDPGLGLRLIYFSYDVKMKEKGDIPEGYSVSREKKERFSLILESASTNQTSMYLCASNSRRLAGKVADTGELFFGEGSRLTVL.

Turning to this clonotype: A clone one base away is much larger, so this may be a read error. The chain is built from TRBV7-8 and TRBJ2-4; the match to TRBD1 covers 9 bases. This CDR3 region has 14 residues. CDR1 is SGHVS and CDR2 is FQNEAQ in the germline V gene. The CDR3 sequence is CASRLARTGDIQYF. CDR3 coding DNA: TGTGCCAGCCGCTTGGCCCGGACAGGGGACATTCAGTACTTC.

This chain joins TRBV19 and TRBJ2-1, with D unresolved. Trimming left V 4 bases short and J 11 bases short, with 9 bases between. The CDR3 totals 11 residues. The germline CDR1 and CDR2 sequences are LNHDA and SQIVND (reference sequence). CDR3 sequence (DNA): TGTGCCAGTAGTAGCACCAGGAAGCAGTTCTTC. Translated: CASSSTRKQFF. Supplemented by reference TRBV19 and TRBJ2-1, the full variable domain reads DGGITQSPKYLFRKEGQNVTLSCEQNLNHDAMYWYRQDPGQGLRLIYYSQIVNDFQKGDIAEGYSVSREKKESFPLTVTSAQKNPTAFYLCASSSTRKQFFGPGTRLTVL.

The sample holds many counts of this clonotype. The V call is TRBV12-3 or TRBV12-4, the J call TRBJ2-3; no reliable D call. V was pared by 6 bases and J by 3 bases, with 22 bases between. The CDR3 length is 17 residues. The CDR3 reads CASSPGVGLKYTDTQYF. DNA for the CDR3: TGTGCCAGCAGCCCTGGGGTCGGCCTGAAATATACAGATACGCAGTATTTT.

The table lists this clonotype with many counts. V and J are TRBV25-1 and TRBJ1-6; the match to TRBD1 covers 7 bases. V lost 5 bases and J lost 0; bases outside the gene matches: 16. The germline V gene encodes CDR1 MGHDK and CDR2 SYGVNS. The CDR3 sequence is 20 residues long. For the CDR3, the DNA is TGTGCCAGCAGTCCCCGAACCGGACAGGCGATAAGCTCCTATAATTCACCCCTCCACTTT. It specifies CASSPRTGQAISSYNSPLHF.

This CDR3 reads CASSPVNKNRVQTEAFF. As DNA, the CDR3 is TGTGCCAGCTCACCCGTAAATAAAAACAGGGTTCAAACTGAAGCTTTCTTT. The V call is TRBV18, the J call TRBJ1-1; a possible D gene is TRBD1 (6 bases). Trimming shortened V by 3 bases and J by 5 bases, and 22 bases separated the two germline ends. CDR3 length: 17 amino acids. Germline lookup yields CDR1 KGHSH and CDR2 LQKENI.

This clonotype has only a few counts. The chain has TRBV3-1 and TRBJ2-5; 11 bases match TRBD2. V dropped 3 bases and J dropped 4; count of bases not matched to a gene: 7. CDR1 is LGHDT and CDR2 is YNNKEL in the germline V gene (reference sequence). The CDR3 has 16 amino acids. CDR3 DNA: TGTGCCAGCAGCCAGATACTAGCGGGAGTTGGAGAGACCCAGTACTTC. This codes for CASSQILAGVGETQYF.

Many counts were recorded for this clonotype. This chain uses TRBV6-5 with TRBJ2-1; 8 positions agree with TRBD2. The CDR3 loop spans 11 amino acids. Losses at the gene ends were 5 bases for V and 14 bases for J; bases not matched to a gene: 5. Germline lookup yields CDR1 MNHEY and CDR2 SVGAGI. CDR3 loop: CASSGLAGEFF. The CDR3 DNA follows: TGTGCCAGCAGTGGACTAGCAGGGGAGTTCTTC.

There are many counts of this clonotype. The chain employs TRBV7-2 and TRBJ1-5; no clear D. CDR3 length: 12 amino acids. CDR1 and CDR2 from the germline V gene are SGHTA and FQGNSA. Deletions cut 3 bases from V and 3 bases from J, with 3 bases between. CDR3 amino acids: CASSLHNQPQHF. CDR3 nucleotides: TGTGCCAGCAGCTTGCACAATCAGCCCCAGCATTTT.

This clonotype was found many times. The V gene is TRBV3-1, the J gene TRBJ2-1; 11 positions match TRBD2. Germline V CDR1 and CDR2: LGHDT, YNNKEL (reference sequence). V was pared by 1 base and J by 9 bases, with 8 bases of the junction left unmatched. The CDR3 covers 16 residues. The CDR3 spells CASSQVLTSGIPEQFF. The CDR3 nucleotides read TGTGCCAGCAGCCAAGTTTTGACTAGCGGGATCCCTGAGCAGTTCTTC.

This clonotype was recorded at least ten times. The chain joins TRBV12-3 or TRBV12-4 to TRBJ2-2; 7 positions agree with TRBD1. Trimming removed 6 bases from V and 5 bases from J; junction bases left unmatched: 6. The CDR3 contains 14 residues. Written as DNA, the CDR3 is TGTGCCAGCAGGGGGACAGCTGAGACCGGGGAGCTGTTTTTT. Amino acids: CASRGTAETGELFF.